The 26 T cell receptor beta chains given below trace back to one sample, sequenced in a study of T cells after yellow fever vaccination. TCRdb ran MiXCR on the 5' RACE reads and lists one entry per CDR3 protein. The data show around 53,000 distinct CDR3 sequences, 6.6% seen once. Specimen: CD8+ T cells not binding an NS4B(214-222) dextramer, sorted from PBMCs, collected about 41 days after the first yellow fever vaccination. The receptors here all came from a man aged 18 to 29 who received the YFV17D yellow fever vaccine.

This clonotype was recorded many times. The rearrangement links TRBV7-6 to TRBJ2-2, with 8 nucleotides matching TRBD2. V lost 1 base to trimming and J lost 5 bases; unmatched junction nucleotides: 3. The CDR3 consists of 15 residues. Germline V gene sequence: CDR1 SGHVS, CDR2 FNYEAQ. This CDR3 reads CASSLEAGGTGELFF. The CDR3 bases are TGTGCCAGCAGCTTAGAGGCGGGGGGAACCGGGGAGCTGTTTTTT.

This clonotype was recorded only once. The chain is built from TRBV19 and TRBJ1-2; D ambiguous. V dropped 5 bases and J dropped 6 bases, with 16 bases sitting between them. CDR3 length equals 14 residues. Looked up from germline, CDR1 is LNHDA and CDR2 is SQIVND (reference sequence). CDR3 sequence reads: CASSLNLGVNGYTF. CDR3 sequence (DNA): TGTGCCAGTAGTCTAAATTTGGGAGTCAATGGCTACACCTTC.

This clonotype was seen many times. This chain connects TRBV7-9 to TRBJ1-2; D may be TRBD1 (5 bases). V lost 4 bases to trimming and J lost 3 bases, with 15 bases between them. The length of the CDR3 is 15 residues. Germline V gene data show CDR1 as SEHNR and CDR2 as FQNEAQ (reference sequence). CDR3 nucleotides: TGTGCCAGCAGCTCAGCCGTCAGGGTGGACTATGGCTACACCTTC. Its translation: CASSSAVRVDYGYTF.

The rearrangement joins TRBV12-5 to TRBJ1-1; weak D call: TRBD1 (5 bases). Per germline, CDR1 LGHNT and CDR2 FRNRAP. This CDR3 is 15 amino acids long. V lost 6 bases and J 0 bases, leaving 14 bases between the germline ends. DNA for the CDR3: TGTGCTAGTGGGCAAGGGAGGGGAGTGAACACTGAAGCTTTCTTT. Its protein product is CASGQGRGVNTEAFF.

This clonotype has at least ten counts. The rearrangement uses TRBV21-1 and TRBJ2-7; the table's D call, TRBD2, was not checked against the DNA. TRBV21-1 is deemed a pseudogene. CDR3 length: 17 residues. The CDR3 nucleotides read TGTGCCAGCAGCCTCCCACCCCTCCGTTCAAACTACTACGAGCAGTACGTC. This sequence encodes CASSLPPLRSNYYEQYV.

This clonotype was seen repeatedly, ten times or more. V gene TRBV7-2 combines with J gene TRBJ2-1; D not certain. Trimming shortened V by 2 bases and J by 0 bases, and 5 bases separated the two germline ends. The CDR3 covers 14 residues. CDR1 is SGHTA and CDR2 is FQGNSA in the germline V gene. The CDR3: CASSLPSSYNEQFF. The DNA for the CDR3 is TGTGCCAGCAGCTTACCCAGCTCCTACAATGAGCAGTTCTTC.

The chain joins TRBV7-3 to TRBJ2-2, with a possible D match to TRBD1 (5 bases). CDR1 is SGHTA, CDR2 FQGTGA, per germline. Deletions cut 2 bases from V and 9 bases from J, with 13 bases between. This CDR3 contains 14 residues. CDR3: CASSLGVTGRELFF. CDR3 DNA sequence: TGTGCCAGCAGCTTAGGGGTCACAGGCCGGGAGCTGTTTTTT.

This clonotype appeared many times. The chain is built from TRBV11-3 and TRBJ2-7; 8 bases match TRBD2. This CDR3 region has 14 residues. V shed 2 bases and J 5 bases; nucleotides not matched to a gene: 5. The germline CDR1 and CDR2 sequences are SGHNT and YENEEA. Here the CDR3 reads CASSLSGGNDEQYF. The CDR3 DNA is TGTGCCAGCAGCTTAAGCGGGGGAAACGACGAGCAGTACTTC.

This clonotype showed up many times. Germline and junction disagree at one end, which may indicate a read error. V is TRBV7-7 and J is TRBJ2-2; 8 nucleotides align to TRBD2. The germline V gene has CDR1 SSHAT and CDR2 FNYEAQ (reference sequence). CDR3 length equals 16 residues. The CDR3 spells CASSLAGSENTGELFF. The CDR3 coding sequence is TGTGCTAGCAGCTTAGCGGGGTCAGAGAACACCGGGGAGCTGTTTTTT.

Only a few counts were recorded for this clonotype. The chain recombines TRBV4-2 with TRBJ2-2, with 7 nucleotides matching TRBD2. V trimming: 5 bases; J trimming: 6 bases; junction bases outside the gene matches: 3. This CDR3 comprises 13 residues. CDR1 is LGHNA and CDR2 is YNFKEQ in the germline V gene. In DNA form, the CDR3 reads TGTGCCAGCAGCTTTGGGGGGGCCGGGGAGCTGTTTTTT. The encoded protein is CASSFGGAGELFF.

Ten or more counts support this clonotype. The V call is TRBV6-6, the J call TRBJ2-7; 9 bases agree with TRBD2. This CDR3 has 12 amino acids. Germline trimming cut 11 bases from V and 5 bases from J; bases unmatched to any gene: 7. CDR1 MNHNY and CDR2 SVGAGI come from the germline V gene (reference sequence). The CDR3 region has the DNA TGTGCCCACAGTAGCGGGGGCCACGAGCAGTACGTC. Translation: CAHSSGGHEQYV.

Ten or more counts support this clonotype. The rearrangement joins TRBV27 to TRBJ1-6; D gene ambiguous. Germline CDR1 and CDR2: MNHEY and SMNVEV (reference sequence). CDR3 length equals 14 residues. Trimming cost V 3 bases and J 9 bases, with 12 bases left between them. The CDR3 bases are TGTGCCAGCAGTTTGGGCAGTAGCTTTTCACCCCTCCACTTT. Residues: CASSLGSSFSPLHF.

This chain links TRBV4-3 with TRBJ2-2; D is unclear. Germline V gene sequence: CDR1 LGHNA, CDR2 YSLEER. The V end lost 5 bases, the J end lost 6 bases, and 7 bases lay between the germline ends. The CDR3 has 12 amino acids. The CDR3 here is CASSFGSGELFF. CDR3 nucleotides: TGCGCCAGCAGCTTCGGTTCCGGGGAGCTGTTTTTT.

The V call is TRBV30, the J call TRBJ1-2; possible D gene TRBD1, 5 bases. The CDR3 has 14 amino acids. V was cut by 4 bases and J by 4 bases, with 16 bases left in between. The germline V gene encodes CDR1 GTSNPN and CDR2 SVGIG (reference sequence). CDR3 residues: CAWTVGGASYGYTF. DNA of the CDR3: TGTGCCTGGACTGTCGGGGGAGCCTCCTATGGCTACACCTTC.

This clonotype was seen ten or more times. This chain uses TRBV4-1 with TRBJ2-7, with a tentative D call TRBD1 (7 bases). The CDR3 covers 15 residues. Germline V gene sequence: CDR1 MGHRA, CDR2 YSYEKL. Trimming pared 4 bases from V and 0 bases from J, leaving 13 bases between. The chain's CDR3 is CASSRGTAYSYEQYF. CDR3 sequence (DNA): TGCGCCAGCAGCCGCGGGACAGCCTACTCCTACGAGCAGTACTTC.

This clonotype was recorded many times. The genes are TRBV6-5 and TRBJ2-2; D may be TRBD1 (6 bases). Per germline, CDR1 MNHEY and CDR2 SVGAGI. This CDR3 is 13 amino acids long. V lost 7 bases and J 5 bases, leaving 11 bases between the germline ends. The CDR3 region is CASTQGTTGELFF. The CDR3 bases are TGTGCCAGCACCCAAGGGACAACCGGGGAGCTGTTTTTT.

This chain uses TRBV5-1 with TRBJ2-7; D unresolved. The CDR3 is 13 residues long. The germline V and J ends were trimmed by 0 bases and 4 bases, with 8 bases remaining between them. CDR1 and CDR2 from the germline V gene are SGHRS and YFSETQ. The CDR3 nucleotides are TGCGCCAGCAGCTTGGCCATAGAGTACGAGCAGTACTTC. Protein product: CASSLAIEYEQYF.

There are a few counts of this clonotype. The chain uses TRBV4-3 and TRBJ1-3; TRBD1 is a possible D gene (6 bases). The V gene's germline CDR1 is LGHNA and CDR2 YSLEER. This CDR3 has 18 residues. Trimming took 2 bases from V and 4 from J, leaving 21 bases between them. In DNA form, the CDR3 reads TGCGCCAGCAGCCAACGGATGGACAGTTTGGGGGAAGGAAACACCATATATTTT. It translates to CASSQRMDSLGEGNTIYF.

In this sample, this clonotype turned up a few times. This chain uses TRBV2 with TRBJ1-1; D gene uncertain. The CDR3 extends over 12 amino acids. Germline CDR1 reads SNHLY; CDR2 reads FYNNEI. Trimming removed 3 bases from V and 5 bases from J, with 7 bases in between. CDR3 nucleotide sequence: TGTGCCAGCAGTGACCCGGGGACTGAAGCTTTCTTT. Amino acid sequence: CASSDPGTEAFF.

The rearrangement joins TRBV10-2 to TRBJ2-7; unclear D gene. CDR3 length: 11 residues. CDR1 is WSHSY, CDR2 SAAADI, per germline. The germline V and J ends were trimmed by 3 bases and 6 bases, with 6 bases remaining between them. The CDR3 sequence is CASSDMIEQYF. The CDR3 DNA sequence: TGCGCCAGCAGTGATATGATCGAGCAGTACTTC.

V gene TRBV4-3 combines with J gene TRBJ1-1; no firm D call. This CDR3 spans 15 amino acids. The germline gives CDR1 LGHNA, CDR2 YSLEER. V lost 0 bases to trimming and J lost 3 bases, with 11 bases between them. CDR3 in DNA: TGCGCCAGCAGCCAAGACAGGACCGGGGACACTGAAGCTTTCTTT. This encodes CASSQDRTGDTEAFF.

This clonotype was seen a few times. The chain is built from TRBV5-1 and TRBJ1-2; D is possibly TRBD1 (5 bases). Trimming pared 0 bases from V and 0 bases from J, leaving 12 bases between. Germline V lookup: CDR1 SGHRS, CDR2 YFSETQ. The CDR3 extends over 16 amino acids. The CDR3 bases are TGCGCCAGCAGCTTGGATGGGGGACTAGCTAACTATGGCTACACCTTC. Its translation: CASSLDGGLANYGYTF.

The chain recombines TRBV7-8 with TRBJ2-3; 8 nucleotides agree with TRBD2. The CDR3 runs to 15 residues. From germline, CDR1 is SGHVS and CDR2 FQNEAQ. V gave up 5 bases and J gave up 2 bases; unmatched junction bases: 6. For the CDR3, the DNA is TGTGCCAGCAGCCCCGGACTAGCTAACACAGATACGCAGTATTTT. Protein sequence: CASSPGLANTDTQYF.

At least ten counts were recorded for this clonotype. The chain combines TRBV12-3 or TRBV12-4 with TRBJ2-4; possible D gene TRBD1, 6 bases. There are 14 residues in the CDR3. V lost 5 bases and J 5 bases, leaving 13 bases between the germline ends. For the CDR3, the DNA is TGTGCCAGCAGTACCCCGGGACACCAAAACATTCAGTACTTC. Translated, it gives CASSTPGHQNIQYF.

The table lists this clonotype with many counts. The chain joins TRBV29-1 to TRBJ2-3, with D possibly TRBD2 on 6 matching bases. With 6 bases removed from V and 4 bases from J, the gap between germline ends came to 17 bases. The CDR3 totals 14 residues. Germline V gene sequence: CDR1 SQVTM, CDR2 ANQGSEA. This CDR3 is CSVGVRGPSDTQYF. The CDR3 DNA is TGCAGCGTGGGGGTGCGGGGCCCGTCAGATACGCAGTATTTT.

This clonotype was recorded a few times. V usage is TRBV4-2 and J usage is TRBJ1-5; D is perhaps TRBD1 (5 bases). Germline loops: CDR1 LGHNA, CDR2 YNFKEQ. Trimming left V 0 bases short and J 0 bases short, with 9 bases between. This CDR3 is 16 amino acids long. DNA of the CDR3: TGTGCCAGCAGCCAAGAAACAGGAGTTAGCAATCAGCCCCAGCATTTT. It is translated as CASSQETGVSNQPQHF.